This T cell receptor (beta chain) was identified during a study of radiation and T cells in renal cell carcinoma. As for the study in general: Nephrectomy followed 15 Gy stereotactic body radiation by 4 weeks.

Regarding this clone: Antigen: not known.

Documented time point: baseline pretreatment blood. The sample's treatment: 15 Gy SBRT to primary tumor, nephrectomy 4 weeks later. The assay was immunoSEQ multiplex PCR, and TCRdb's table has in-frame clones only and misses some. The data show around 140,000 clones, less than 85% seen once. The length of the CDR3 is 14 residues. V was shortened by 1 base and J by 4 bases, with 9 bases between the two germline ends. Germline assignment: CDR1 MGHDK and CDR2 SYGVNS. The study's findings and limits: From baseline, blood top tumor clonotypes peaked at 2 weeks post-radiation. Pretreatment tumor biopsies were lacking, so baseline clonotypes are unknown.

The TCR sequence derives from a woman between 45 and 65 years old with renal cell carcinoma. Sequences were derived from blood, sampled from a patient whose treatment included radiotherapy and nephrectomy. The rearrangement uses TRBV25-1 and TRBJ2-3; D is possibly TRBD1 or TRBD2 (5 bases each). This chain's CDR3 is CASSESGDADTQYF. Written as DNA, the CDR3 is TGTGCCAGCAGTGAATCTGGGGACGCAGATACGCAGTATTTT.